This T cell receptor (beta chain) was sequenced for a study of vaccination and CD4 T cells after COVID-19 (dated by TCRdb to the early 2020s). Regarding the study in general: Convalescent patients had a positive SARS-CoV-2 result on nasal swab PCR, and of these patients, nine had mild disease and one had severe disease. In the convalescent cohort there were six males and four females, among whom were two Hispanic individuals, seven Caucasians, two Asians and one multiracial person. Each participant got two doses of either the Pfizer-BioNTech BNT162b2 vaccine (n=8) or the Moderna mRNA-1273 vaccine (n=2). Post-COVID blood samples from convalescent patients were collected a median of around 100 days after diagnosis, with a range of roughly 35 to 161 days. Post-vaccine blood samples were obtained a median of around 74 days after the second vaccine dose, with a range of roughly 13 to 250 days. Overlapping spike peptide pools from SARS-CoV-2 and from the common cold coronaviruses HCoV-NL63, HCoV-OC43 and HCoV-229E were used as culture stimuli. As controls, cultures received a CEFX viral epitope pool (the positive control), an HIV-1 Nef peptide pool (the negative control), or no peptide at all. In around 9 COVID-19 convalescent patients and several infection-naive healthy vaccine recipients, researchers compared the spike-specific CD4+ TCR repertoire from before mRNA vaccination with the repertoire from after.

Taken from cysteine to phenylalanine, the CDR3 has 13 residues. The kept DNA is CDR3 alone, 39 bases in frame from the first base. V loses 8 bases of germline sequence and J loses 10 bases, and the interval between the two ends is 18 bases. Library method: PCR. At the Johns Hopkins FTIC core, DNA from the cultured CD4+ T cells underwent TCR sequencing with the Oncomine TCR Beta short-read assay. The QIAamp micro DNA kit was used to extract genomic DNA from the cultured CD4+ T cells. Oncomine TCR Beta libraries from cultured CD4+ T cells were pooled using unique dual indexes and sequenced on an Illumina iSeq 100. The published analysis was carried out like this. Non-productive sequences were filtered out, and CDR3s that did not start with C, did not end with F or W, or were shorter than 7 amino acids were discarded. The MANAFEST web application identified antigen-specific clonotypes by comparing peptide-stimulated wells against reference wells and other culture wells. Positive clones required FDR below 0.05, an odds ratio above 5, and productive frequency above 0.1% in at least two of three replicate wells. A clonotype was classed as cross-reactive if the clonotype showed significant expansion both in SARS-CoV-2 spike wells and in at least one common cold coronavirus spike condition. Using R version 3.6.1, CDR3 homology was evaluated through Levenshtein distances (stringdist) along with unrooted phylogenetic trees (ape). In TCRdb, the public reads were trimmed at Q25 with fastp and aligned with MiXCR, with productive beta chains retained. Under each unique CDR3 protein, matching rows form one entry showing the most common genes and DNA. The V and J calls reflect TCRdb's pipeline rather than the authors' work. This sample has several thousand distinct CDR3 sequences in its table, and around 20% of those were observed once. About a fifth of the sample comes from the top ten.

What the work shows at the level of the full study, not this receptor alone: Relatively few convalescent patients were included in the study, and early timepoints after natural infection were not analyzed. An increase in the median number of SARS-CoV-2-reactive clonotypes from 21 after infection to some 40 after vaccination was observed, but the change was not found to be significant. Among convalescent patients, a median around 86% of the SARS-CoV-2-reactive clones seen after vaccination appeared only after vaccination, which suggests priming specific to the vaccine. Of the vaccine-specific clones in convalescent patients, 304 of 307, or nearly all, reacted only to SARS-CoV-2 spike and did not cross-react with common cold coronaviruses.

This clonotype was found a few times. Which antigen it targets is not known. Within one base of it there is no much larger clone, and no base qualities were kept. The treatment or condition label for this specimen denotes: approximately nine-day PBMC culture with coronavirus spike peptide pools or control peptides (ViraFEST assay). The ViraFEST assay was used in the study, in which antigen-specific T cells were expanded with peptide pools and expanded clonotypes were subsequently identified by TCR sequencing. The convalescent patients' positive SARS-CoV-2 PCR tests fell between March and December 2020, which was before the Alpha, Beta and Delta variants emerged in the United States. Each well held about 2.2 million PBMCs cultured in IMDM containing roughly 5% human AB serum and roughly 9.7 IU/ml IL-2, with about 9.4 ug/ml peptide pools added. Half of the culture medium was replaced with fresh IL-2-containing medium on days 3 and 7. Once the cells had been in culture for roughly 10 days, the EasySep CD4+ T cell isolation kit was used to isolate CD4+ T cells by negative selection. Ficoll-Paque Plus gradient centrifugation was used to isolate PBMCs from whole blood, and the isolated PBMCs were then either used fresh or cryopreserved at -140C. Triplicate wells were generally used for each culture condition.

This sequence originates from a human donor who had recovered from COVID-19. The chain is assembled from TRBV12-3 or TRBV12-4 and TRBJ2-1; the D gene identity is not certain. Sequenced: CD4+ T cells from blood, cultured in vitro. The DNA reads as follows: TGTGCCAGCGGCAAGCTACTGAATTCGGAGCAGTTCTTC. It codes for CASGKLLNSEQFF.